These T cell receptor beta chains were read from a single sample in a study of cytomegalovirus exposure and HLA in healthy donors. Clones were sequenced by immunoSEQ multiplex PCR, and TCRdb holds only the in-frame ones, with some missing. The sample consists of 130,000 or so clones, about 8.6% of them appearing once. Sample: PBMCs. Receptors were obtained from a woman in her thirties or forties in good health and CMV-seropositive. CDR3s include the opening cysteine and the closing phenylalanine or tryptophan. A D gene is named only where the DNA matches it firmly. Clone size appears in some rows only: once, few, many, or a class for an expanded clone.

j_gene,d_gene,abundance,v_gene,CDR3nt,CDR3aa
TRBJ2-1,-,few,TRBV6-1,TGTGCCAGCAGTGAATTCGAGTGGGGGGGCCGATCAAATGAGCAGTTCTTC,CASSEFEWGGRSNEQFF
TRBJ1-2,-,few,TRBV30,TGTGCCTGGAGTACGACAGTATCCTATGGCTACACCTTC,CAWSTTVSYGYTF
TRBJ2-3,TRBD1,-,TRBV6-1,TGTGCCAGCGAGGGGGGGACAGGGGGCTCAGATACGCAGTATTTT,CASEGGTGGSDTQYF
TRBJ2-1,-,few,TRBV5-1,TGCGCCAGCAGCTTGGGGACACCTAGCTCCTACAATGAGCAGTTCTTC,CASSLGTPSSYNEQFF
TRBJ2-7,-,-,TRBV18,TGTGCCAGCTCACCCCCAGGGTTCGGGCAGTACTTC,CASSPPGFGQYF
TRBJ1-1,-,-,TRBV6-1,TGTGCCAGCAGTACTTCAGGGGTCACTGAAGCTTTCTTT,CASSTSGVTEAFF
TRBJ2-5,TRBD1,-,TRBV25-1,TGTGCCAGCAGTGGGGGCAGGGGGTTACAAGAGACCCAGTACTTC,CASSGGRGLQETQYF
TRBJ1-5,-,few,TRBV30,TGTGCCTGGAGTGTAGAAGCCAATCAGCCCCAGCATTTT,CAWSVEANQPQHF
TRBJ1-1,-,few,TRBV29-1,TGCAGCGTTGAAGATGGCAGGGTGAAAGCTTTCTTT,CSVEDGRVKAFF
TRBJ1-2,-,few,TRBV7-2,TGTGCCAGCAGCTTAGCGGTGACTGGGAACTATGGCTACACCTTC,CASSLAVTGNYGYTF
TRBJ1-4,-,-,TRBV5-1,TGCGCCAGCAGCGAATGGACAGCCCAGGAAAAACTGTTTTTT,CASSEWTAQEKLFF
TRBJ1-2,-,few,TRBV5-4,TGTGCCAGCACCCTAGGAGCCTATGGCTACACCTTC,CASTLGAYGYTF
TRBJ1-1,-,-,TRBV7-2,TGTGCCAGCAGCTCTCAGAGCGGGAACACTGAAGCTTTCTTT,CASSSQSGNTEAFF
TRBJ2-1,-,few,TRBV6-5,TGTGCCAGCAGTTACTCCCCAAATGAGCAGTTCTTC,CASSYSPNEQFF